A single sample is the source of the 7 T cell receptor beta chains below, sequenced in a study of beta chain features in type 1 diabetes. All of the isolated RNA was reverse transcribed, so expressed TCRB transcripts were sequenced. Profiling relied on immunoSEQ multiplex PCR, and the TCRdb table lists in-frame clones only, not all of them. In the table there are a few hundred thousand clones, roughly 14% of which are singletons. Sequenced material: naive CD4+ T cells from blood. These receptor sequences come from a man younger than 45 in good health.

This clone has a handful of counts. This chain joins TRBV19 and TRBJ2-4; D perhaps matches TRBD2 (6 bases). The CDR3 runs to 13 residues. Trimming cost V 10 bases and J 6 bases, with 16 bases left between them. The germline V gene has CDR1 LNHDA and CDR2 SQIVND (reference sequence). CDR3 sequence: CATSPRGANIQYF. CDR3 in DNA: TGTGCCACTTCCCCGCGGGGTGCAAACATTCAGTACTTC. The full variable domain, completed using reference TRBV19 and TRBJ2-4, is DGGITQSPKYLFRKEGQNVTLSCEQNLNHDAMYWYRQDPGQGLRLIYYSQIVNDFQKGDIAEGYSVSREKKESFPLTVTSAQKNPTAFYLCATSPRGANIQYFGAGTRLSVL.

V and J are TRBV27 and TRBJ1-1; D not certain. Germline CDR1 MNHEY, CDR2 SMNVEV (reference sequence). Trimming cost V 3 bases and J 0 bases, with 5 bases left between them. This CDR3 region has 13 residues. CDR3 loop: CASSFTMNTEAFF. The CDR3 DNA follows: TGTGCCAGCAGTTTTACCATGAACACTGAAGCTTTCTTT.

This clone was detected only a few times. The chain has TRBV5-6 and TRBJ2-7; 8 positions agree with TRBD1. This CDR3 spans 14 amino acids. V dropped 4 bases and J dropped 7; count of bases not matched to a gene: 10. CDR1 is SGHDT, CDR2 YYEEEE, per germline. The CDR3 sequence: CASSPGQGRLEQYF. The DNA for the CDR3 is TGTGCCAGCAGCCCCGGACAGGGACGGCTGGAGCAGTACTTC.

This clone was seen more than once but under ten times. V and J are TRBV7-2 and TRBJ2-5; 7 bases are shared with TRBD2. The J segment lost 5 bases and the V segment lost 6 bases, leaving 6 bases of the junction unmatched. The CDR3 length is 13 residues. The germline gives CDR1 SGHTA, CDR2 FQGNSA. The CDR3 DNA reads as TGTGCCAGCAGGAGACTAGCTCTGGAGACCCAGTACTTC. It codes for CASRRLALETQYF.

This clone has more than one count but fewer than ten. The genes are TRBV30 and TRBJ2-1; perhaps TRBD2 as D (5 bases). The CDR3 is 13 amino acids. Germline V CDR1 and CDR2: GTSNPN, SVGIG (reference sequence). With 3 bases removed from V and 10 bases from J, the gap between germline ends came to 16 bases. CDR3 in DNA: TGTGCCTGGAGCGGCCGGGGTTTAGGGGAGCAGTTCTTC. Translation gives CAWSGRGLGEQFF. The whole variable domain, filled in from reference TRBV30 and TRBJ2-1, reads SQTIHQWPATLVQPVGSPLSLECTVEGTSNPNLYWYRQAAGRGLQLLFYSVGIGQISSEVPQNLSASRPQDRQFILSSKKLLLSDSGFYLCAWSGRGLGEQFFGPGTRLTVL.

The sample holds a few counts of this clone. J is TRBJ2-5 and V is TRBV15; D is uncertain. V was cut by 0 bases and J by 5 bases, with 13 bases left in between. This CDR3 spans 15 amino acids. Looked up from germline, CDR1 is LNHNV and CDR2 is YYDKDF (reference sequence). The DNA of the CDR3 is TGTGCCACCAGCAGAGATTGGAACAGTGGGGAGACCCAGTACTTC. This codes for CATSRDWNSGETQYF.

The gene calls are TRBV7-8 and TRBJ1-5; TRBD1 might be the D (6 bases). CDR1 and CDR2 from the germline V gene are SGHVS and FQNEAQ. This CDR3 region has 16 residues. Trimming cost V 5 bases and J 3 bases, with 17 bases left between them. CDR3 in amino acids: CASSTSPGQINQPQHF. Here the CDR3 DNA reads TGTGCCAGCAGCACCAGCCCTGGACAGATCAATCAGCCCCAGCATTTT.